Below are 15 T cell receptor beta chains sequenced from a single sample in a study of shared clonotypes between healthy human individuals. Repertoires were generated with immunoSEQ multiplex PCR, while TCRdb's copy carries only in-frame clones and drops some. The profile shows approximately 1,500,000 clones, 96% of them singletons. The specimen sequenced was naive CD4+ T cells sorted from blood. Subset indicated: CD45RA+ positively selected. These receptor sequences come from a man aged 25 to 45 in good health.

The chain uses TRBV5-6 and TRBJ2-7; D is uncertain. V lost 5 bases and J 7 bases, leaving 16 bases between the germline ends. The V gene's germline CDR1 is SGHDT and CDR2 YYEEEE. CDR3 length: 13 amino acids. The CDR3: CASSPGPPREQYF. The CDR3 DNA is TGTGCCAGCAGTCCCGGACCTCCCCGTGAGCAGTACTTC.

V and J are TRBV9 and TRBJ2-1; 14 nucleotides agree with TRBD2. Trimming removed 0 bases from V and 4 bases from J; junction bases left unmatched: 3. Germline CDR1 SGDLS, CDR2 YYNGEE. The CDR3 is made up of 17 amino acids. As DNA, the CDR3 is TGTGCCAGCAGCGTAGGACTAGCGGGAGGGCCTTACAATGAGCAGTTCTTC. Translated: CASSVGLAGGPYNEQFF.

The chain carries TRBV27 and TRBJ2-1; maybe TRBD1 (6 bases). Deletions cut 5 bases from V and 6 bases from J, with 20 bases between. This CDR3 comprises 16 residues. The germline CDR1 and CDR2 sequences are MNHEY and SMNVEV (reference sequence). The CDR3 region has the DNA TGTGCCAGCAGTCTTGGACCGGGACATGAGACCAATGAGCAGTTCTTC. This encodes CASSLGPGHETNEQFF.

The chain carries TRBV7-3 and TRBJ1-1, with 9 bases aligning to TRBD1. The CDR3 sequence is 15 residues long. The V gene end was trimmed by 4 bases and the J gene end by 4 bases; junction bases not matched to a gene: 7. Germline CDR1 SGHTA, CDR2 FQGTGA. DNA for the CDR3: TGTGCCAGCAGCTCAAGGGACAGGGCCGTCACTGAAGCTTTCTTT. Encoded protein: CASSSRDRAVTEAFF.

The V gene is TRBV7-9, the J gene TRBJ2-7; 9 positions agree with TRBD1. Germline V lookup: CDR1 SEHNR, CDR2 FQNEAQ (reference sequence). CDR3 length: 14 amino acids. Trimming removed 5 bases from V and 8 bases from J; junction bases left unmatched: 10. CDR3 amino acids: CASSDRDRATKQYF. DNA for the CDR3: TGTGCCAGCAGCGATAGGGACAGGGCTACGAAGCAGTACTTC.

This sequence joins TRBV28 and TRBJ1-1; D unclear. V was pared by 1 base and J by 2 bases, with 2 bases between. Germline V gives CDR1 MDHEN, CDR2 SYDVKM. The CDR3 has 12 residues. The chain's CDR3 is CASSLFNTEAFF. Written as DNA, the CDR3 is TGTGCCAGCAGTTTATTCAACACTGAAGCTTTCTTT.

The chain combines TRBV25-1 with TRBJ2-1, with D unclear. V was pared by 3 bases and J by 6 bases, with 15 bases between. Per germline, CDR1 MGHDK and CDR2 SYGVNS. The CDR3 runs to 15 residues. The CDR3 protein is CASSEEYGASNEQFF. CDR3 nucleotides: TGTGCCAGCAGTGAGGAGTACGGCGCCTCCAATGAGCAGTTCTTC. The full variable domain, in which reference TRBV25-1 and TRBJ2-1 provide the parts outside the CDR3, is EADIYQTPRYLVIGTGKKITLECSQTMGHDKMYWYQQDPGMELHLIHYSYGVNSTEKGDLSSESTVSRIRTEHFPLTLESARPSHTSQYLCASSEEYGASNEQFFGPGTRLTVL.

In its sample, this clone was seen once. This chain links TRBV28 with TRBJ1-5, with 10 bases matching TRBD1. The CDR3 contains 15 residues. From germline, CDR1 is MDHEN and CDR2 SYDVKM. Unmatched junction bases numbered 12, after V lost 11 bases and J lost 5 bases. The CDR3 region is CAADWGTGDDQPQHF. In DNA form, the CDR3 reads TGTGCCGCGGACTGGGGGACAGGGGATGATCAGCCCCAGCATTTT.

The rearrangement links TRBV7-2 to TRBJ2-1; D remains ambiguous. The germline V and J ends were trimmed by 6 bases and 8 bases, with 14 bases remaining between them. The CDR3 has 13 amino acids. Per germline, CDR1 SGHTA and CDR2 FQGNSA. The CDR3 here is CASSFQTWDEQFF. CDR3 nucleotide sequence: TGTGCCAGCAGTTTTCAGACGTGGGATGAGCAGTTCTTC. The full variable domain, its missing parts supplied by reference TRBV7-2 and TRBJ2-1, is GAGVSQSPSNKVTEKGKDVELRCDPISGHTALYWYRQSLGQGLEFLIYFQGNSAPDKSGLPSDRFSAERTGGSVSTLTIQRTQQEDSAVYLCASSFQTWDEQFFGPGTRLTVL.

V is TRBV4-1 and J is TRBJ1-1, with no clear D. The CDR3 contains 15 residues. Germline CDR1 reads MGHRA; CDR2 reads YSYEKL. The V end was cut by 3 bases, the J end by 1 base, with 12 bases between. The CDR3, as DNA: TGCGCCAGCAGCCAGGAGGGAGGTTGGAACACTGAAGCTTTCTTT. It specifies CASSQEGGWNTEAFF.

The chain recombines TRBV27 with TRBJ2-1; 9 bases are shared with TRBD1. Per germline, CDR1 MNHEY and CDR2 SMNVEV (reference sequence). The junction had 10 bases not matched to a gene; V was cut back by 8 bases and J by 5 bases. The CDR3 has 15 amino acids. CDR3 region: CASPARTGDNNEQFF. CDR3 nucleotides: TGTGCCAGCCCTGCTAGGACAGGGGATAACAATGAGCAGTTCTTC.

This chain joins TRBV27 and TRBJ2-4, with 13 nucleotides matching TRBD2. V trimming: 4 bases; J trimming: 3 bases; junction bases outside the gene matches: 6. The CDR3 length is 17 residues. Germline V gene data show CDR1 as MNHEY and CDR2 as SMNVEV (reference sequence). The CDR3 region is CASSSRLAGGVKNIQYF. DNA for the CDR3: TGTGCCAGCAGTTCAAGACTAGCGGGAGGCGTCAAAAACATTCAGTACTTC.

Here the CDR3 DNA reads TGTGCCAGCAGTCCCCATCTGTATCGCACCTTC. Protein: CASSPHLYRTF. The V and J genes are TRBV28 and TRBJ1-2; D uncertain. Germline values: CDR1 MDHEN, CDR2 SYDVKM. This CDR3 spans 11 amino acids. V lost 5 bases to trimming and J lost 13 bases, with 14 bases between them.

V is TRBV7-9 and J is TRBJ2-5, with 12 bases that match TRBD2. CDR1 is SEHNR and CDR2 is FQNEAQ in the germline V gene (reference sequence). The CDR3 covers 15 residues. V dropped 6 bases and J dropped 5; count of bases not matched to a gene: 7. As DNA, the CDR3 is TGTGCCAGCAGTAAGGGACTAGCGGGTGGGGAGACCCAGTACTTC. It is translated as CASSKGLAGGETQYF.

The chain employs TRBV11-2 and TRBJ2-7; tentatively, D is TRBD1 (5 bases). V lost 0 bases and J 9 bases, leaving 9 bases between the germline ends. In germline, CDR1 is SGHAT, CDR2 FQNNGV. This CDR3 has 12 amino acids. CDR3 residues: CASSLDRVGQYF. CDR3 bases: TGTGCCAGCAGCTTAGACAGGGTGGGGCAGTACTTC. Based on the CDR3 plus reference TRBV11-2 and TRBJ2-7, the full variable domain is EAGVAQSPRYKIIEKRQSVAFWCNPISGHATLYWYQQILGQGPKLLIQFQNNGVVDDSQLPKDRFSAERLKGVDSTLKIQPAKLEDSAVYLCASSLDRVGQYFGPGTRLTVT.